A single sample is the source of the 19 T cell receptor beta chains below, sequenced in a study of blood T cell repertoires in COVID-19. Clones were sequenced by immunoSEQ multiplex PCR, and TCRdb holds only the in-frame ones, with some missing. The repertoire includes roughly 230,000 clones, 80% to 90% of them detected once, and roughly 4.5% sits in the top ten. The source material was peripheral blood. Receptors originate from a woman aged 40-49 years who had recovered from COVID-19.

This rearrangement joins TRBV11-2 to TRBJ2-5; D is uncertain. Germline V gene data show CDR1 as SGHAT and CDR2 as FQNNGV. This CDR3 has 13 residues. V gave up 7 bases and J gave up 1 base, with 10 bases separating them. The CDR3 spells CASKNSGQETQYF. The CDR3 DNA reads TGTGCCAGCAAGAACTCGGGCCAAGAGACCCAGTACTTC.

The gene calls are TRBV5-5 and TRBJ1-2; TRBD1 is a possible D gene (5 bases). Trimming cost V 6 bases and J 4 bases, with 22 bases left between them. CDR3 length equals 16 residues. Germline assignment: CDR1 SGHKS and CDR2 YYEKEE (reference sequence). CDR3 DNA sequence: TGTGCCAGCACCCGCCGGGGAGGGAGGGACTCCTATGGCTACACCTTC. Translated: CASTRRGGRDSYGYTF.

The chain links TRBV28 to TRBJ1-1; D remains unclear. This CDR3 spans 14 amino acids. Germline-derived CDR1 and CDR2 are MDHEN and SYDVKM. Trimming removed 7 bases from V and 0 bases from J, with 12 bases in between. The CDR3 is CASTAAGMNTEAFF. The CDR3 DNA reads TGTGCCAGCACCGCTGCCGGGATGAACACTGAAGCTTTCTTT.

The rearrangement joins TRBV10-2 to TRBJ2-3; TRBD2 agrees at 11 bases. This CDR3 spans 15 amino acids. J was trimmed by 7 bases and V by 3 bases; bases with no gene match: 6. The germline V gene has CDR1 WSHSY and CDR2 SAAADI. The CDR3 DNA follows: TGCGCCAGCAGTGAATTTAGCGGGGGGGCATATACGCAGTATTTT. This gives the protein CASSEFSGGAYTQYF.

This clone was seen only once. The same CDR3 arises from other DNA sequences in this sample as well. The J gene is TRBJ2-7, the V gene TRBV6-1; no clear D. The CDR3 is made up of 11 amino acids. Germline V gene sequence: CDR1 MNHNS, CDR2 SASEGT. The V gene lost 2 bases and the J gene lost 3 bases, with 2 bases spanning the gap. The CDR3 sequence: CASSELYEQYF. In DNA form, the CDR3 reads TGTGCCAGCAGTGAACTCTACGAGCAGTACTTC.

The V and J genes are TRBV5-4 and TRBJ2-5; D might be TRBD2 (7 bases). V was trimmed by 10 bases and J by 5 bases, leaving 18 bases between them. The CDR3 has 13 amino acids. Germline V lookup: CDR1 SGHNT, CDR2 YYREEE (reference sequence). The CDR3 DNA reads TGTGCCTTCAACGGGGGGCAGGGGGAGACCCAGTACTTC. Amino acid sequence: CAFNGGQGETQYF.

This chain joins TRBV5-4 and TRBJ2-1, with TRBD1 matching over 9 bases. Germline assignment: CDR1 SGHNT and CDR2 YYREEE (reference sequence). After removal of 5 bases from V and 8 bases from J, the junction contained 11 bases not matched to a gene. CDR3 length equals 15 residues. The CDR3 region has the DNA TGTGCCAGCAGTCTTACCGGGACAGGGCTCCATGAGCAGTTCTTC. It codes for CASSLTGTGLHEQFF.

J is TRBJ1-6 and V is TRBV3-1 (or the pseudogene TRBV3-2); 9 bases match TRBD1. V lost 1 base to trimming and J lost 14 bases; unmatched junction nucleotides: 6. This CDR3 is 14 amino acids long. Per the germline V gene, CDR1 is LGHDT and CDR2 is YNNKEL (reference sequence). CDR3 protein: CASSQGTGVRSLHF. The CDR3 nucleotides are TGTGCCAGCAGCCAAGGGACAGGGGTTCGTTCCCTCCACTTT.

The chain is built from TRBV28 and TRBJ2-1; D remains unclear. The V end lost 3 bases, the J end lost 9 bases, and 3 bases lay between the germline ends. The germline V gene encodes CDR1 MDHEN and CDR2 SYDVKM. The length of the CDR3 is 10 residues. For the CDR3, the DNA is TGTGCCAGCAGTTTTAGTGAGCAGTTCTTC. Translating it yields CASSFSEQFF.

The CDR3 loop reads CASSTIAGDFNEQFF. DNA for the CDR3: TGTGCCAGTAGTACAATAGCGGGAGATTTCAATGAGCAGTTCTTC. The chain joins TRBV19 to TRBJ2-1, with 9 bases matching TRBD2. In germline, CDR1 is LNHDA, CDR2 SQIVND (reference sequence). V shed 4 bases and J 6 bases; nucleotides not matched to a gene: 7. This CDR3 has 15 residues.

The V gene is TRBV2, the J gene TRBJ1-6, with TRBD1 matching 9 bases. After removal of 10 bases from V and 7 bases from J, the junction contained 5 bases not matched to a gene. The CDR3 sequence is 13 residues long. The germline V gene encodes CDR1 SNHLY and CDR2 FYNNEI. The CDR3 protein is CANTGTGNSPLHF. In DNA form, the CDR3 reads TGTGCCAACACCGGGACAGGGAATTCACCCCTCCACTTT.

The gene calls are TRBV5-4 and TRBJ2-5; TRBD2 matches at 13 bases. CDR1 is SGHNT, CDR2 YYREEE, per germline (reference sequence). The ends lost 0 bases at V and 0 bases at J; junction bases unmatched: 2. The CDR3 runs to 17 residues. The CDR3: CASSLAGLAGDQETQYF. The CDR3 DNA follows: TGTGCCAGCAGCTTGGCCGGACTAGCGGGGGACCAAGAGACCCAGTACTTC.

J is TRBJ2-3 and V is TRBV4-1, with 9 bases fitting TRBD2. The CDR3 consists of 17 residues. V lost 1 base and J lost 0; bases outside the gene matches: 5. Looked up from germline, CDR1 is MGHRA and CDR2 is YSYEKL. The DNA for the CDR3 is TGCGCCAGCAGCCAAGTCGCTAGCGGGGCTAGCACAGATACGCAGTATTTT. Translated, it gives CASSQVASGASTDTQYF.

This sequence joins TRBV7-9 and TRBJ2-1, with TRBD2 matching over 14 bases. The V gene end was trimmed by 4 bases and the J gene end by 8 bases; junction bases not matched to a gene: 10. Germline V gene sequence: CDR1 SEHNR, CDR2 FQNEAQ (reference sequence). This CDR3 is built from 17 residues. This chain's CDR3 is CASSWVGTSGSWDEQFF. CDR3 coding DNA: TGTGCCAGCAGCTGGGTTGGGACTAGCGGGAGTTGGGATGAGCAGTTCTTC.

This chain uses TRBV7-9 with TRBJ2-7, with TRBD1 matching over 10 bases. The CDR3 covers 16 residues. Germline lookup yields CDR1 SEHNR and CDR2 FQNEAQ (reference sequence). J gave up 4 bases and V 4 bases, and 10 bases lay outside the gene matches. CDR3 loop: CASSSIRGQGFYEQYV. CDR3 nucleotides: TGTGCCAGCAGCTCAATTAGGGGACAGGGGTTTTACGAGCAGTACGTC.

Here the CDR3 DNA reads TGTGCCACCAGTGATTTCTTCCGGGGTTCTTTCTTT. Protein sequence: CATSDFFRGSFF. The chain recombines TRBV24-1 with TRBJ1-1; no firm D call. V lost 1 base and J 12 bases, leaving 11 bases between the germline ends. Germline loops: CDR1 KGHDR, CDR2 SFDVKD. This CDR3 has 12 amino acids.

CDR3: CASSALTHRVADTQYF. In DNA form, the CDR3 reads TGTGCCAGTAGTGCCCTGACCCACAGGGTCGCAGATACGCAGTATTTT. The J gene is TRBJ2-3, the V gene TRBV19, with D possibly matching TRBD1 (6 bases). Germline lookup yields CDR1 LNHDA and CDR2 SQIVND (reference sequence). CDR3 length: 16 residues. V lost 5 bases, J lost 4 bases, and 19 bases lay in between.

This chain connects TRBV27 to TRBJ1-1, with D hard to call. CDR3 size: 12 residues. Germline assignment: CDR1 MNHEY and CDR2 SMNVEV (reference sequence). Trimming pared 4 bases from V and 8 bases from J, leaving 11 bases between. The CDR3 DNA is TGTGCCAGCAGTTACGGGGTAGGAGAAGCTTTCTTT. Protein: CASSYGVGEAFF.

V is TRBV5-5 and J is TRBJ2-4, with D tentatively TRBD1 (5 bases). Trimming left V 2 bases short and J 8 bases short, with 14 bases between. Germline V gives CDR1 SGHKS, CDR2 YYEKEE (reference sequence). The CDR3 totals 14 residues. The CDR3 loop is CASSFLGEGDIQYF. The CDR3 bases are TGTGCCAGCAGCTTTTTGGGTGAAGGGGACATTCAGTACTTC.